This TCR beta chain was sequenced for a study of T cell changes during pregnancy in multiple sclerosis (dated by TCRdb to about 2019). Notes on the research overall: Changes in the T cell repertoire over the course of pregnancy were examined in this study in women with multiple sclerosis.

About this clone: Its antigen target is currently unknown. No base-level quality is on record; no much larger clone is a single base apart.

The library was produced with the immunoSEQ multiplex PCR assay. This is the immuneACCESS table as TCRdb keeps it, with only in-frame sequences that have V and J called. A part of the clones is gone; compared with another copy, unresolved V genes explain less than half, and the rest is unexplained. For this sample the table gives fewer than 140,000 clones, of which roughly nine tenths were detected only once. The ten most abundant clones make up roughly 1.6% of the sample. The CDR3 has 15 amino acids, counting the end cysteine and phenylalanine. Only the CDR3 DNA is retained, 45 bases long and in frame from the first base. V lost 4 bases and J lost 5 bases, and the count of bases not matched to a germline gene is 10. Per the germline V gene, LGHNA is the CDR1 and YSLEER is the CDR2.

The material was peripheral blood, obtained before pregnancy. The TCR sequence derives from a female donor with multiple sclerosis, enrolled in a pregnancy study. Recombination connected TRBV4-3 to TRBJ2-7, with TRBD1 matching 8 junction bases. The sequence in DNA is TGCGCCAGCAGCCCGGGACAGGCACCTTTCGACGAGCAGTACTTC. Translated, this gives CASSPGQAPFDEQYF.